This entry lists 27 T cell receptor beta chains sequenced from one sample in a study of cytomegalovirus exposure and HLA in healthy donors. Sequencing was performed with immunoSEQ multiplex PCR; in TCRdb, only in-frame clones are kept and a portion is missing. The sample contains 110,000 or so clones, approximately 86% of which appear only once. The sample comprised PBMCs. Receptors were obtained from a woman aged 18-29 years in good health and CMV-seronegative.

The V and J genes are TRBV28 and TRBJ2-2; D is perhaps TRBD1 (5 bases). CDR1 is MDHEN, CDR2 SYDVKM, per germline. This CDR3 is 15 amino acids long. Trimming removed 5 bases at V and 5 bases at J, with 15 bases between. The CDR3 bases are TGTGCCAGCAGTCAGGGAACGTCGGTTACCGGGGAGCTGTTTTTT. Amino acids: CASSQGTSVTGELFF.

The genes are TRBV5-1 and TRBJ2-7, with TRBD1 matching over 8 bases. CDR3 length: 16 residues. The germline V gene has CDR1 SGHRS and CDR2 YFSETQ. The ends lost 2 bases at V and 1 base at J; junction bases unmatched: 8. Written as DNA, the CDR3 is TGCGCCAGCAGCTTCTTTCCGGGACAGGAGTCCTACGAGCAGTACTTC. Its protein product is CASSFFPGQESYEQYF.

CDR3 sequence reads: CASSPRRVYEQYF. The DNA for the CDR3 is TGTGCCAGCTCACCAAGGAGGGTTTACGAGCAGTACTTC. The chain has TRBV18 and TRBJ2-7, with TRBD2 as a possible D gene (6 bases). V was pared by 2 bases and J by 4 bases, with 9 bases between. The CDR3 has 13 amino acids. CDR1 is KGHSH, CDR2 LQKENI, per germline.

This clone was found once. This chain links TRBV18 with TRBJ2-1, with D unresolved. This CDR3 has 16 amino acids. CDR1 and CDR2 from the germline V gene are KGHSH and LQKENI. The V end was cut by 0 bases, the J end by 2 bases, with 11 bases between. CDR3 nucleotides: TGTGCCAGCTCACCACCGGCCTCTGTAACCTACAATGAGCAGTTCTTC. It is translated as CASSPPASVTYNEQFF. The variable domain in full, completed from reference TRBV18 and TRBJ2-1, reads NAGVMQNPRHLVRRRGQEARLRCSPMKGHSHVYWYRQLPEEGLKFMVYLQKENIIDESGMPKERFSAEFPKEGPSILRIQQVVRGDSAAYFCASSPPASVTYNEQFFGPGTRLTVL.

The chain uses TRBV18 and TRBJ2-7; D is perhaps TRBD1 (5 bases). There are 13 residues in the CDR3. V lost 5 bases and J 2 bases, leaving 10 bases between the germline ends. Germline assignment: CDR1 KGHSH and CDR2 LQKENI. The chain's CDR3 is CASSMTATYEQYF. The CDR3 bases are TGTGCCAGCTCAATGACAGCAACCTACGAGCAGTACTTC.

The chain employs TRBV23-1 and TRBJ2-7; no firm D call. TRBV23-1 is an ORF; its function is uncertain. Trimming took 0 bases from V and 0 from J, leaving 12 bases between them. This CDR3 has 16 residues. The CDR3 DNA follows: TGCGCCAGCAGTCAATCATCCGCACCGAGCTCCTACGAGCAGTACTTC. It translates to CASSQSSAPSSYEQYF.

The V call is TRBV15, the J call TRBJ2-5; 10 bases line up with TRBD2. The V and J ends lost 0 bases and 5 bases, in that order; junction bases with no gene match: 3. The V gene's germline CDR1 is LNHNV and CDR2 YYDKDF (reference sequence). This CDR3 region has 15 residues. The DNA for the CDR3 is TGTGCCACCAGCAGAGACCTAGCGGGGGTTGAGACCCAGTACTTC. This sequence encodes CATSRDLAGVETQYF.

In its sample, this clone was seen a few times. The V gene is TRBV4-1, the J gene TRBJ1-1; possible D gene TRBD1, 5 bases. V shed 4 bases and J shed 3 bases, with 6 bases lying between them. This CDR3 region has 12 residues. CDR1 and CDR2 (germline): MGHRA, YSYEKL. CDR3 DNA sequence: TGCGCCAGCAGCCTAGGGGACACTGAAGCTTTCTTT. It encodes CASSLGDTEAFF.

The J gene is TRBJ1-5, the V gene TRBV30; 7 bases match TRBD1. The germline V gene encodes CDR1 GTSNPN and CDR2 SVGIG (reference sequence). This CDR3 region has 14 residues. J lost 5 bases, V lost 3 bases, and 7 bases had no gene match. CDR3 residues: CAWSIDRDDQPQHF. The CDR3, as DNA: TGTGCCTGGAGCATCGACAGGGACGATCAGCCCCAGCATTTT.

The rearrangement links TRBV19 to TRBJ1-6; the D is unclear. V gave up 5 bases and J gave up 8 bases, with 10 bases separating them. The germline CDR1 and CDR2 sequences are LNHDA and SQIVND (reference sequence). The CDR3 is 13 amino acids. The chain's CDR3 is CASSPRRDSPLHF. The CDR3 DNA reads as TGTGCCAGTAGTCCTAGGCGGGATTCACCCCTCCACTTT.

This clone has a handful of counts. CDR3 coding DNA: TGTGCCAGCAGTGATTTAGCGGGAATAGGCGAGCAGTACTTC. The encoded protein is CASSDLAGIGEQYF. The chain uses TRBV25-1 and TRBJ2-7; 8 nucleotides match TRBD2. CDR1 and CDR2 from the germline V gene are MGHDK and SYGVNS. V lost 3 bases and J lost 6; bases outside the gene matches: 7. The CDR3 totals 14 residues.

The chain uses TRBV27 and TRBJ1-2; D possibly corresponds to TRBD1 (5 bases). Per germline, CDR1 MNHEY and CDR2 SMNVEV (reference sequence). V was clipped by 3 bases and J by 7 bases, with 15 bases between them. The CDR3 consists of 14 residues. CDR3 region: CASSFDGTISGYTF. The CDR3 DNA follows: TGTGCCAGCAGTTTTGACGGGACTATAAGTGGCTACACCTTC.

The rearrangement uses TRBV6-1 and TRBJ1-5, with 7 bases aligning to TRBD1. CDR1 and CDR2 from the germline V gene are MNHNS and SASEGT. V gave up 4 bases and J gave up 10 bases; unmatched junction bases: 16. The CDR3 covers 16 residues. The DNA for the CDR3 is TGTGCCAGCAGTGGGAAGAGGGGACAGCCAATATCTCCCCAGCATTTT. Protein product: CASSGKRGQPISPQHF.

This clone showed up just a few times. This chain joins TRBV27 and TRBJ1-2, with TRBD1 matching over 12 bases. The J segment lost 6 bases and the V segment lost 2 bases, leaving 1 base of the junction unmatched. This CDR3 has 14 residues. In germline, CDR1 is MNHEY, CDR2 SMNVEV (reference sequence). CDR3 amino acids: CASSLGTGGHGYTF. In nucleotides, the CDR3 is TGTGCCAGCAGTTTAGGGACAGGGGGCCATGGCTACACCTTC.

This chain links TRBV15 with TRBJ2-5; possibly TRBD2 for D (6 bases). This CDR3 has 15 residues. V lost 5 bases and J 3 bases, leaving 16 bases between the germline ends. CDR1 and CDR2 from the germline V gene are LNHNV and YYDKDF (reference sequence). The CDR3 nucleotides read TGTGCCACCAGCGTGGAGCGGGCTCGAGAAGAGACCCAGTACTTC. It is translated as CATSVERAREETQYF. Drawing the rest from reference TRBV15 and TRBJ2-5, the complete variable domain is DAMVIQNPRYQVTQFGKPVTLSCSQTLNHNVMYWYQQKSSQAPKLLFHYYDKDFNNEADTPDNFQSRRPNTSFCFLDIRSPGLGDTAMYLCATSVERAREETQYFGPGTRLLVL.

This clone was picked up a small number of times. For the CDR3, the DNA is TGTGCCAGCAGCTTAACAGGGGGCACTGAAGCTTTCTTT. It codes for CASSLTGGTEAFF. The chain is built from TRBV11-3 and TRBJ1-1; the match to TRBD1 covers 8 bases. Trimming took 2 bases from V and 4 from J; bases not matched to a gene: 0. The CDR3 covers 13 residues. CDR1 SGHNT and CDR2 YENEEA come from the germline V gene.

The chain is built from TRBV5-1 and TRBJ2-1, with TRBD1 matching 9 bases. J lost 4 bases, V lost 8 bases, and 10 bases had no gene match. There are 15 residues in the CDR3. Germline values: CDR1 SGHRS, CDR2 YFSETQ. This chain's CDR3 is CASTRGTGLYNEQFF. CDR3 nucleotide sequence: TGCGCCAGTACGCGGGGGACAGGGCTTTACAATGAGCAGTTCTTC.

This chain connects TRBV10-2 to TRBJ1-6; D might be TRBD1 (6 bases). CDR1 WSHSY and CDR2 SAAADI come from the germline V gene. Trimming took off 4 bases at V and 7 bases at J, with 8 bases between the two ends. CDR3 length: 13 residues. CDR3 sequence (DNA): TGCGCCAGCAGTGGGGGGGGCAATTCACCCCTCCACTTT. Translated: CASSGGGNSPLHF.

The V gene is TRBV2, the J gene TRBJ2-7, with D perhaps matching TRBD1 (5 bases). The CDR3 is 15 residues long. The V end was cut by 10 bases, the J end by 2 bases, with 21 bases between. Germline loops: CDR1 SNHLY, CDR2 FYNNEI. CDR3 sequence reads: CATKAWTTEPYEQYF. In DNA form, the CDR3 reads TGTGCCACCAAAGCATGGACAACCGAGCCCTACGAGCAGTACTTC. The variable domain in full, with the rest retrieved from reference TRBV2 and TRBJ2-7, is EPEVTQTPSHQVTQMGQEVILRCVPISNHLYFYWYRQILGQKVEFLVSFYNNEISEKSEIFDDQFSVERPDGSNFTLKIRSTKLEDSAMYFCATKAWTTEPYEQYFGPGTRLTVT.

The V call is TRBV2, the J call TRBJ2-1; D not resolved. The CDR3 has 15 amino acids. Trimming shortened V by 6 bases and J by 0 bases, and 12 bases separated the two germline ends. Germline V gene lookup returns CDR1 SNHLY and CDR2 FYNNEI. The CDR3 bases are TGTGCCAGCAGCCCCGAGAGGTCCTCCTACAATGAGCAGTTCTTC. Translation gives CASSPERSSYNEQFF.

The chain employs TRBV7-2 and TRBJ2-3; 13 positions match TRBD2. The CDR3 loop spans 15 amino acids. Germline trimming cut 2 bases from V and 6 bases from J; bases unmatched to any gene: 2. CDR1 SGHTA and CDR2 FQGNSA come from the germline V gene. CDR3 loop: CASSLLGLAGDTQYF. As DNA, the CDR3 is TGTGCCAGCAGCTTATTGGGACTAGCGGGGGATACGCAGTATTTT.

The chain uses TRBV6-6 and TRBJ1-4; D is perhaps TRBD1 (5 bases). Trimming cost V 2 bases and J 8 bases, with 12 bases left between them. Germline V gives CDR1 MNHNY, CDR2 SVGAGI (reference sequence). The CDR3 extends over 14 amino acids. The CDR3 sequence: CASSYAGAGEKLFF. The CDR3 coding sequence is TGTGCCAGCAGTTACGCCGGGGCGGGGGAAAAACTGTTTTTT.

This chain uses TRBV5-4 with TRBJ2-1; 13 bases match TRBD2. CDR1 is SGHNT and CDR2 is YYREEE in the germline V gene (reference sequence). The CDR3 has 18 residues. The ends lost 0 bases at V and 2 bases at J; junction bases unmatched: 5. CDR3 in DNA: TGTGCCAGCAGCTTGGGACTAGCGGGGGGCTTGACCTACAATGAGCAGTTCTTC. This gives the protein CASSLGLAGGLTYNEQFF.

The chain is built from TRBV27 and TRBJ2-7; D perhaps matches TRBD1 (5 bases). This CDR3 is 12 amino acids long. CDR1 is MNHEY and CDR2 is SMNVEV in the germline V gene (reference sequence). V was shortened by 5 bases and J by 5 bases, with 10 bases between the two germline ends. DNA of the CDR3: TGTGCCAGCAGTATAACAGGTAACGAGCAGTACTTC. Translation: CASSITGNEQYF.

In DNA, the CDR3 is TGTGCCTGGAGTCCTAACTCACTAGTTTACGAGGCCGGGGAGCTGTTTTTT. Amino acids: CAWSPNSLVYEAGELFF. This chain connects TRBV30 to TRBJ2-2; a possible D gene is TRBD2 (5 bases). The CDR3 is 17 amino acids. Per germline, CDR1 GTSNPN and CDR2 SVGIG (reference sequence). V lost 2 bases to trimming and J lost 6 bases, with 22 bases between them.

The J gene is TRBJ2-5, the V gene TRBV30, with 9 bases that match TRBD1. The germline V gene encodes CDR1 GTSNPN and CDR2 SVGIG (reference sequence). This CDR3 has 14 residues. J lost 1 base, V lost 2 bases, and 2 bases had no gene match. The CDR3 nucleotides read TGTGCCTGGAGTTCGGGACAGGGCCAAGAGACCCAGTACTTC. This encodes CAWSSGQGQETQYF.

This chain uses TRBV19 with TRBJ2-2; TRBD1 agrees at 9 bases. The CDR3 has 15 amino acids. The ends lost 5 bases at V and 4 bases at J; junction bases unmatched: 5. The germline V gene encodes CDR1 LNHDA and CDR2 SQIVND (reference sequence). CDR3: CASSQTGGSTGELFF. As DNA, the CDR3 is TGTGCCAGTAGTCAGACAGGGGGTAGCACCGGGGAGCTGTTTTTT.